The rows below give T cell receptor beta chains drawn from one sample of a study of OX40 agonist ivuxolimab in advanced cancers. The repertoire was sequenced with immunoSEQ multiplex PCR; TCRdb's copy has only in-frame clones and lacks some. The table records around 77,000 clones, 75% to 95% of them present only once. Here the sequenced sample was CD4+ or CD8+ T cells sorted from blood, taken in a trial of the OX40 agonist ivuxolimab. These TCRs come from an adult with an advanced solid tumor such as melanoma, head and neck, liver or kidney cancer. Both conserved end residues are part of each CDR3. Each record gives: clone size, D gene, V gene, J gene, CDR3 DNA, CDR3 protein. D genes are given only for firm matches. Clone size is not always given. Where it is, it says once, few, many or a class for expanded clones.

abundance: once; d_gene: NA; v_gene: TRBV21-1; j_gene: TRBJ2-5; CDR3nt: TGTGCCAGCAGCAAAGTCATAGCAGAGTACCAAGAGACCCAGTACTTC; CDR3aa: CASSKVIAEYQETQYF
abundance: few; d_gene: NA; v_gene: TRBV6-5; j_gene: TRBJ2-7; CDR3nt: TGTGCCAGCAGTTACGCGGCGGGATCTCCCTACGAGCAGTACTTC; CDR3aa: CASSYAAGSPYEQYF
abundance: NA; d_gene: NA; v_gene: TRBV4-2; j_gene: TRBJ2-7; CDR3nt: TGTGCCAGCAGCAAACCTAGTATGGACGAGCAGTACTTC; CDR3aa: CASSKPSMDEQYF
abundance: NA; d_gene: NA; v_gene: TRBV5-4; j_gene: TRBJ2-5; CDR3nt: TGTGCCAGCAGCCGCCTGGGGGGAACTGAGACCCAGTACTTC; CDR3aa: CASSRLGGTETQYF
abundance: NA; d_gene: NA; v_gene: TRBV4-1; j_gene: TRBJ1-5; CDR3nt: TGCGCCAGCAGCCAAGTTCCCGGGGCGGGTAGTCAGCCCCAGCATTTT; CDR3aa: CASSQVPGAGSQPQHF
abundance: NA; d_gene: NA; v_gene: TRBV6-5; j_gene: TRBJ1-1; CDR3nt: TGTGCCAGCAGTTACGGGCCAGGGAGCACTGAAGCTTTCTTT; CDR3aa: CASSYGPGSTEAFF
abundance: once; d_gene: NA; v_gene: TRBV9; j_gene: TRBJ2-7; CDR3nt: TGTGCCAGCAGCGGTGATCCCTACGAGCAGTACTTC; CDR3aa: CASSGDPYEQYF
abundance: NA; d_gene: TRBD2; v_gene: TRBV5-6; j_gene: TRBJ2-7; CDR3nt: TGTGCCAGCAGCTTGGGACTAGCGGGAGGGTTCCACGAGCAGTACTTC; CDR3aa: CASSLGLAGGFHEQYF
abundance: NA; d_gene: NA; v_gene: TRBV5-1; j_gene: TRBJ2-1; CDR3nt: TGCGCCAGCAGCTTGTTGGGGTATGATGAGCAGTTCTTC; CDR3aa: CASSLLGYDEQFF
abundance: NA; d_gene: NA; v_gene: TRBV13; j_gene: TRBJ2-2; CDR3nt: TGTGCCAGCAGCTTAAGGGACCATAACACCGGGGAGCTGTTTTTT; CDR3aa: CASSLRDHNTGELFF
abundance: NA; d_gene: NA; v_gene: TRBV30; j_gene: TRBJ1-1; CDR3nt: TGTGCCTGGAGTGTAGGACATTCCCTCATGAACACTGAAGCTTTCTTT; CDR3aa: CAWSVGHSLMNTEAFF
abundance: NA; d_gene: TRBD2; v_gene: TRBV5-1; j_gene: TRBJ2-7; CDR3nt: TGCGCCAGCAGCTTGGGGGCGGGGGAATCCTACGAGCAGTACTTC; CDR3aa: CASSLGAGESYEQYF
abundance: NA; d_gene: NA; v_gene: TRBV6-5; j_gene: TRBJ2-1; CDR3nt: TGTGCCAGCAGTTACGGTCTCCGAGGGGAGCAGTTCTTC; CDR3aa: CASSYGLRGEQFF
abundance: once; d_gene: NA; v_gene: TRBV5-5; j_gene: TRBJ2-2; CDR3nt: TGTGCCAGCAGCTTTCAGGACGGGGAGCTGTTTTTT; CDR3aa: CASSFQDGELFF
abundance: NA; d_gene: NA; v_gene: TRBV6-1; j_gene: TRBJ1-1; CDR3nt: TGTGCCAGCAGGACCATACAGGGCTGGACTGAAGCTTTCTTT; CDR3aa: CASRTIQGWTEAFF
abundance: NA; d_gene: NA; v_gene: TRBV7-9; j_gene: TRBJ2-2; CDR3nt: TGTGCCAGCAGCCCGGCCCGTGGCAGATCGAACACCGGGGAGCTGTTTTTT; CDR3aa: CASSPARGRSNTGELFF
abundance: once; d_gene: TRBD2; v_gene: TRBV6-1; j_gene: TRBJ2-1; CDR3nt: TGTGCCAGCAGTGAGACTAGCGCGAACAATGAGCAGTTCTTC; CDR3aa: CASSETSANNEQFF
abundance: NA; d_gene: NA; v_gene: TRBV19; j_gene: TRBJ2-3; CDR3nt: TGTGCCAGTAGTCCGACTAGTCCAGGTACGCAGTATTTT; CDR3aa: CASSPTSPGTQYF
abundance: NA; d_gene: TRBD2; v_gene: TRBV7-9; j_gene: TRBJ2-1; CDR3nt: TGTGCCAGCAGGGCGGGACTAGCGGGTTCGAGCTCCTACAATGAGCAGTTCTTC; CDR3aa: CASRAGLAGSSSYNEQFF
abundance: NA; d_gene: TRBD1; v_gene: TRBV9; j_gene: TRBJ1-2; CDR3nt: TGTGCCAGCAGCGTAGATCAAGGTGGGACAGGGGGCGCGGACTATGGCTACACCTTC; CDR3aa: CASSVDQGGTGGADYGYTF
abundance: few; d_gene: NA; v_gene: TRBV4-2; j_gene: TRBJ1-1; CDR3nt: TGTGCCAGCAGCCAAGATGAGCAGGGGAGCGCTGAAGCTTTCTTT; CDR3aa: CASSQDEQGSAEAFF
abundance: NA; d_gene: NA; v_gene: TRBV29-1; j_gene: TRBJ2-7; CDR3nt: TGCAGCGTTGAGGGGGCCTTGGACGGGGCCTACGAGCAGTACTTC; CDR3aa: CSVEGALDGAYEQYF
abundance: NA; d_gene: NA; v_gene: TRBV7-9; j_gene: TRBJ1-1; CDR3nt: TGTGCCAGCAGCTTCGGGGGATATGAAGCTTTCTTT; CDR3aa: CASSFGGYEAFF
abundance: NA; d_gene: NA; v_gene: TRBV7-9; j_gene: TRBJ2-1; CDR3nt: TGTGCCAGCAGCTTAGCCGGGGGCTTGTACAATGAGCAGTTCTTC; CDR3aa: CASSLAGGLYNEQFF
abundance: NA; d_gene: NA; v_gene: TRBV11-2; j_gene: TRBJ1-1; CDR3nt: TGTGCCAGCGAGGGGAACACTGAAGCTTTCTTT; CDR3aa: CASEGNTEAFF
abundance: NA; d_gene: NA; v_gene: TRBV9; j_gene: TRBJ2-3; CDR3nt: TGTGCCAGCAGCGTAGATCTGAGCCTAGCACGGGATACGCAGTATTTT; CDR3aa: CASSVDLSLARDTQYF
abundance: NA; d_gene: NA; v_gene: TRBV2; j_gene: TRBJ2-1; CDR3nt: TGTGCCACTATGAGGGGGTACCTCCGTGGGAATGAGCAGTTCTTC; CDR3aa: CATMRGYLRGNEQFF
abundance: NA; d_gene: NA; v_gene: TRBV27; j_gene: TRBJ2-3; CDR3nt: TGTGCCAGCAGTTCCGTACTTAGCACAGATACGCAGTATTTT; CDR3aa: CASSSVLSTDTQYF
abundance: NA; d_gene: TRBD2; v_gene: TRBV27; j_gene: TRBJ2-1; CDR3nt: TGTGCAGCGACTAGCGACTACAATGAGCAGTTCTTC; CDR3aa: CAATSDYNEQFF
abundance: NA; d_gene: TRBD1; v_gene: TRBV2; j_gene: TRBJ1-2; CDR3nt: TGTGCCGACGGACAGGGCCCCTATGGCTACACCTTC; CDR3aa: CADGQGPYGYTF
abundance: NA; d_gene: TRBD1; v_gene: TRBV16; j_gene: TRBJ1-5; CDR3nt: TGTGCCAGCAGCCAACCGGGACAGGCCCTCAATCAGCCCCAGCATTTT; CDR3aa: CASSQPGQALNQPQHF
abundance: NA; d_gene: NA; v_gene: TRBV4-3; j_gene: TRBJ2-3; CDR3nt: TGCGCCAGCAGCCCCTTACAGCCCCTCGGAGTATCAGATACGCAGTATTTT; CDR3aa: CASSPLQPLGVSDTQYF
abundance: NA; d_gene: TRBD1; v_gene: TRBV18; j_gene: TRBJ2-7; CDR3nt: TGTGCCAGCTCCCCTACAGGGGGCTTTCCCTACGAGCAGTACTTC; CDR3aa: CASSPTGGFPYEQYF
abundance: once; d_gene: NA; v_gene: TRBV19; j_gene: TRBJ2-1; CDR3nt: TGTGCCAGTACCCCCAGAGAGGGGTGGGGGTTGCATGAGCAGTTCTTC; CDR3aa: CASTPREGWGLHEQFF
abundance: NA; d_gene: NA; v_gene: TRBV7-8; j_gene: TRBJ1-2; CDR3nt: TGTGCCAGCAGCTTAATTGGACAGACCATTAATACCTTC; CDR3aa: CASSLIGQTINTF
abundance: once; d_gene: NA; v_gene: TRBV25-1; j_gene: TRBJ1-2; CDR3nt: TGTGCCAGCAGTGAACGGACAGACTACTACACCTTC; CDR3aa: CASSERTDYYTF
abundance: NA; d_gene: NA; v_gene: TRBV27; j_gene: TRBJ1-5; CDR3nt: TGTGCCAGCAGTTCATATAGCAATCAGCCCCAGCATTTT; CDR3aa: CASSSYSNQPQHF
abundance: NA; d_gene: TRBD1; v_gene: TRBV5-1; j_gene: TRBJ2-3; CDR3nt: TGCGCCAGCAGCTTGGACGGGACAGTCACAGATACGCAGTATTTT; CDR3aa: CASSLDGTVTDTQYF
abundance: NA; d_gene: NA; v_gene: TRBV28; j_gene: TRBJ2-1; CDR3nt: TGTGCCAGCACCCCAGCAGTCTCCCCCGCGACGGCAAGCAATGAGCAGTTCTTC; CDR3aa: CASTPAVSPATASNEQFF
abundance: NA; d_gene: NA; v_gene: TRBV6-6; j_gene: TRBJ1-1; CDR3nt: TGTGCCAGCAGTACGCGCCGATGGGACACTGAAGCTTTCTTT; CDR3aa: CASSTRRWDTEAFF
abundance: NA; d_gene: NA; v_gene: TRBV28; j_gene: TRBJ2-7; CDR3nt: TGTGCCAGCAGTTTCCGGGACACTTTCCCCTACGAGCAGTACTTC; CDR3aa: CASSFRDTFPYEQYF
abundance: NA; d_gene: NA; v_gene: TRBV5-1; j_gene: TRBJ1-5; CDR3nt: TGCGCCAGCAGCTTAACAGGGCCCAATCAGCCCCAGCATTTT; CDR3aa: CASSLTGPNQPQHF
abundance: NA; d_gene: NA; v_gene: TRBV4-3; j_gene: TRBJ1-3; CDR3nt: TGCGCCAGCAGCCAAAGCCAGGGCTCTGGAAACACCATATATTTT; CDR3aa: CASSQSQGSGNTIYF
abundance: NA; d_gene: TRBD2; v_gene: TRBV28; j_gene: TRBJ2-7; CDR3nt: TGTGCCAGCAGCTCCTTGAATAGCGGGAGCTTAACCTACGAGCAGTACTTC; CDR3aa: CASSSLNSGSLTYEQYF
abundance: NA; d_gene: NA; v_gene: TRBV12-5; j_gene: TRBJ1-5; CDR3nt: TGTGCTAGTGGCCGAGGGGGGAATCAGCCCCAGCATTTT; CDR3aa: CASGRGGNQPQHF
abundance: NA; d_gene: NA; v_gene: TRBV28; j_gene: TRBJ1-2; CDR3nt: TGTGCCAGCAACCTGGTGGAGGGATCAGTTAACTATGGCTACACCTTC; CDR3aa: CASNLVEGSVNYGYTF
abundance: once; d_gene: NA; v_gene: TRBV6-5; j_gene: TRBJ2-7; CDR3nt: TGTGCCAGTAGTCTAGGACAGTACGAGCAGTACTTC; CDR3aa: CASSLGQYEQYF
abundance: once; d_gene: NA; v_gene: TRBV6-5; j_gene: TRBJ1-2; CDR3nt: TGTGCCAGCAGTTACGATGGCAGTTATGGCTACACCTTC; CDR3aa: CASSYDGSYGYTF
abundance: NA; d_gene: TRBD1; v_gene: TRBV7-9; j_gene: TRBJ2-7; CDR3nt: TGTGCCAGCAGCTCGGGACAGGGCATACTCTCCTACGAGCAGTACTTC; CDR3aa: CASSSGQGILSYEQYF
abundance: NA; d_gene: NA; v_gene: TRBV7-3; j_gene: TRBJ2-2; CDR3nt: TGTGCCAGCAGCCCCACCTCTAGGAGCAGCACCGGGGAGCTGTTTTTT; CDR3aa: CASSPTSRSSTGELFF
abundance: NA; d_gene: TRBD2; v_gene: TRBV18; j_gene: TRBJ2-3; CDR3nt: TGTGCCAGCTCCGTCGCCCCCGGACTAGCGGGAGGAGATACGCAGTATTTT; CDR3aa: CASSVAPGLAGGDTQYF
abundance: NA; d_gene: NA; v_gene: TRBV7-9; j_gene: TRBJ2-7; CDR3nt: TGTGCCAGCAGCTTAGTAGGCACCTTCTACGAGCAGTACTTC; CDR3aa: CASSLVGTFYEQYF
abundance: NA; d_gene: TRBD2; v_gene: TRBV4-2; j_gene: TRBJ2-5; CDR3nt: TGTGCCAGCAGCCAAGCCCAACTAGCGGGAGCAGGGGAGACCCAGTACTTC; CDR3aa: CASSQAQLAGAGETQYF
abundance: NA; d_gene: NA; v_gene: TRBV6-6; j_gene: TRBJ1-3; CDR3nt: TGTGCCAGCAGTTACACAGCGTTTTCTGGAAACACCATATATTTT; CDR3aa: CASSYTAFSGNTIYF
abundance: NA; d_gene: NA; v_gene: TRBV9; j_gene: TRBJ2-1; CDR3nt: TGTGCCAGCAGCGACGGGCTAGACAATGAGCAGTTCTTC; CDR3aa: CASSDGLDNEQFF
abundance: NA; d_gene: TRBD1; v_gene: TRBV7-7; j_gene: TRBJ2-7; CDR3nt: TGTGCTAGCAGCTCCGGGACAGGTTACGAGCAGTACTTC; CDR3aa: CASSSGTGYEQYF
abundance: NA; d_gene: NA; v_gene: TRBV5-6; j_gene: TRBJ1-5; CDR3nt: TGTGCCAGCAGCCTTGGGACTTTGAGTTCTCAGCCCCAGCATTTT; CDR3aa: CASSLGTLSSQPQHF
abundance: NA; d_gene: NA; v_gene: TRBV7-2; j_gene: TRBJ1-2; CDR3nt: TGTGCCAGCAGCTTAGGACTCTATGGCTACACCTTC; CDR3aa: CASSLGLYGYTF
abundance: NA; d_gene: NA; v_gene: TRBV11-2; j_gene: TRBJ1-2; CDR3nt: TGTGCCAGCAGCTTAGGGGGGACCAATAATCCACGTGGCTACACCTTC; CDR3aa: CASSLGGTNNPRGYTF
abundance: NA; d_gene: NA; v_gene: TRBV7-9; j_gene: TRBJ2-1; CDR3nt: TGTGCCAGCAGCTCGGACATCTACAATGAGCAGTTCTTC; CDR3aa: CASSSDIYNEQFF